A single sample is the source of the 2 T cell receptor beta chains below, sequenced in a study of blood T cell repertoires in COVID-19. Profiling relied on immunoSEQ multiplex PCR, and the TCRdb table lists in-frame clones only, not all of them. The sample consists of roughly 97,000 clones, approximately 91% of them appearing once. Material: peripheral blood. The receptors originated from a human donor in a cohort sampled during active COVID-19.

The chain recombines TRBV5-1 with TRBJ1-1, with 11 bases lining up with TRBD1. This CDR3 has 14 amino acids. Germline assignment: CDR1 SGHRS and CDR2 YFSETQ. After removal of 4 bases from V and 8 bases from J, the junction contained 7 bases not matched to a gene. CDR3 sequence (DNA): TGCGCCAGCAGCCCAGGACAGGGGGCCGGCGAAGCTTTCTTT. Translation: CASSPGQGAGEAFF. The whole variable domain, filled in from reference TRBV5-1 and TRBJ1-1, reads KAGVTQTPRYLIKTRGQQVTLSCSPISGHRSVSWYQQTPGQGLQFLFEYFSETQRNKGNFPGRFSGRQFSNSRSEMNVSTLELGDSALYLCASSPGQGAGEAFFGQGTRLTVV.

V gene TRBV4-1 combines with J gene TRBJ2-1; D remains unclear. The germline V gene encodes CDR1 MGHRA and CDR2 YSYEKL. The germline V and J ends were trimmed by 3 bases and 1 base, with 7 bases remaining between them. This CDR3 spans 14 amino acids. CDR3 region: CASSQFGSYNEQFF. The CDR3 DNA reads as TGCGCCAGCAGCCAGTTCGGGTCCTACAATGAGCAGTTCTTC.